A selection of T cell receptor beta chains follows, all from one sample in a study of T cells in Graves' hyperthyroidism and ophthalmopathy. TCRdb fed the multiplex PCR reads into MiXCR, producing one record per CDR3 protein. This table holds hundreds of thousands of distinct CDR3 sequences, 15% to 20% found once. The sequenced sample was blood. These receptors were taken from a woman aged 50 to 65 with Graves' hyperthyroidism that later progressed to Graves' ophthalmopathy. The CDR3 runs from the conserved cysteine through the conserved F or W. Fields, in order: V gene, J gene, clone size, D gene, CDR3 protein, CDR3 DNA. D genes are given only for firm matches. Some rows mark clone size as missing; the rest say once, few, many or name a class of expanded clone.

TRBV12-3/TRBV12-4	TRBJ1-4	many	NA	CASSSERATNEKLFF	TGTGCCAGCAGTTCCGAGCGGGCAACTAATGAAAAACTGTTTTTT
TRBV7-6	TRBJ1-1	NA	NA	CASSYGGSAMNTEAFF	TGTGCCAGCAGTTACGGGGGGTCAGCTATGAACACTGAAGCTTTCTTT
TRBV5-1	TRBJ1-1	few	TRBD1	CASSPLSPGTGLTEAFF	TGCGCCAGCAGCCCGTTAAGTCCCGGGACAGGGCTCACTGAAGCTTTCTTT
TRBV12-3/TRBV12-4	TRBJ2-5	few	NA	CASTPDPGTQYF	TGTGCCAGCACTCCGGACCCTGGGACCCAGTACTTC
TRBV20-1	TRBJ1-1	few	TRBD1	CSAGTDLNTEAFF	TGCAGTGCCGGGACAGACCTGAACACTGAAGCTTTCTTT
TRBV12-3/TRBV12-4	TRBJ1-5	NA	TRBD1	CATGTDNQPQHF	TGTGCCACCGGGACAGACAATCAGCCCCAGCATTTT
TRBV11-1	TRBJ2-3	many	TRBD1	CASSLLDRGPAQYF	TGTGCCAGCAGCTTATTGGACAGGGGTCCAGCGCAGTATTTT
TRBV5-1	TRBJ1-1	many	NA	CASSLEGDATEAFF	TGCGCCAGCAGCTTGGAGGGTGACGCAACAGAAGCTTTCTTT
TRBV3-1	TRBJ1-2	many	NA	CASSQDEGVNGYTF	TGTGCCAGCAGCCAAGATGAGGGGGTTAATGGCTACACCTTC
TRBV12-3/TRBV12-4	TRBJ1-4	many	NA	CASSPSGRQRGKLFF	TGTGCCAGCAGTCCCTCTGGCAGACAGAGAGGAAAACTGTTTTTT
TRBV6-1	TRBJ2-5	NA	NA	CASRGVVLGTQYF	TGTGCCAGCAGGGGGGTAGTTCTGGGGACCCAGTACTTC
TRBV11-1	TRBJ2-7	many	NA	CASSLALTPYEQYF	TGTGCCAGCAGCTTAGCGCTTACACCCTACGAGCAGTACTTC
TRBV12-3/TRBV12-4	TRBJ1-5	many	NA	CASSPQGLQPQHF	TGTGCCAGCAGCCCACAGGGTTTGCAGCCCCAGCATTTT
TRBV11-2	TRBJ1-2	many	TRBD1	CASSIPGQGSGYTF	TGTGCCAGCAGTATACCGGGACAGGGTAGTGGCTACACCTTC
TRBV2	TRBJ2-5	many	TRBD1	CASSPDRGRIETQYF	TGTGCCAGCAGTCCGGACAGGGGGCGCATTGAGACCCAGTACTTC
TRBV2	TRBJ1-4	many	TRBD1	CARAGGKDNEKLFF	TGTGCCAGGGCAGGGGGAAAGGATAATGAAAAACTGTTTTTT
TRBV5-8	TRBJ2-7	NA	NA	CASSGGYCYEQYF	TGTGCCAGCAGCGGGGGGTATTGCTACGAGCAGTACTTC
TRBV3-1	TRBJ1-5	NA	TRBD1	CASSQGTGDKPQHF	TGTGCCAGCAGCCAGGGGACAGGGGACAAACCCCAGCATTTT
TRBV10-3	TRBJ1-2	NA	TRBD1	CAISALETGKDYGYTF	TGTGCCATCAGTGCCCTTGAGACAGGGAAGGATTATGGCTACACCTTC
TRBV12-5	TRBJ1-4	many	NA	CASGSSPLGGRSEKLFF	TGTGCTAGTGGTTCCAGCCCGTTAGGAGGGCGTAGCGAAAAACTGTTTTTT
TRBV6-1	TRBJ2-3	many	TRBD1	CASSEMDRNTDTQYF	TGTGCCAGCAGTGAAATGGACAGGAACACAGATACGCAGTATTTT
TRBV2	TRBJ2-3	many	NA	CASSDGDTQYF	TGTGCCAGCAGTGACGGGGATACGCAGTATTTT
TRBV5-1	TRBJ2-7	many	NA	CASSLGGRQVSYEQYF	TGCGCCAGCAGCCTCGGGGGTAGACAGGTCTCCTACGAGCAGTACTTC
TRBV20-1	TRBJ2-3	many	TRBD2	CSATSSGVADTQYF	TGCAGTGCTACTTCTAGCGGGGTCGCAGATACGCAGTATTTT
TRBV30	TRBJ2-7	many	NA	CAWSVRLSGAHEQYF	TGTGCCTGGAGTGTAAGGCTTTCGGGGGCCCACGAGCAGTACTTC
TRBV7-8	TRBJ2-3	many	TRBD1	CASRSTGQGRDTQYF	TGTGCCAGCAGATCAACAGGACAGGGAAGGGATACGCAGTATTTT
TRBV6-1	TRBJ1-6	many	NA	CASNQGRGDNSPLHF	TGTGCCAGCAACCAGGGACGGGGTGATAATTCACCCCTCCACTTT
TRBV3-1	TRBJ2-7	NA	NA	CASRGTGTYSSYEQYF	TGTGCCAGCAGGGGTACCGGGACATACAGCTCCTATGAGCAGTACTTC
TRBV7-9	TRBJ1-4	few	NA	CASGAVPNEKLFF	TGTGCCAGCGGGGCAGTACCTAATGAAAAACTGTTTTTT
TRBV7-6	TRBJ2-1	few	TRBD1	CASSLLRDREGDEQFF	TGTGCCAGCAGCTTACTCCGGGACAGGGAGGGCGATGAGCAGTTCTTC
TRBV5-1	TRBJ1-1	few	NA	CASSLGRNKFLTEAFF	TGCGCCAGCAGCTTGGGCCGAAACAAGTTTCTCACTGAAGCTTTCTTT
TRBV5-4	TRBJ2-3	NA	NA	CASSFVGAPPDTQYF	TGTGCCAGCAGTTTTGTGGGTGCCCCCCCAGATACGCAGTATTTT
TRBV6-1	TRBJ1-5	few	NA	CASSDRENQPQHF	TGTGCCAGCAGTGACAGGGAGAATCAGCCCCAGCATTTT
TRBV9	TRBJ1-3	few	NA	CASSVFSQRRSSGNTIYF	TGTGCCAGTAGCGTCTTCTCGCAGCGGCGATCTTCTGGAAACACCATATATTTT
TRBV28	TRBJ2-7	NA	NA	CASQEQGRYEQYF	TGTGCCAGCCAGGAGCAGGGGCGGTACGAGCAGTACTTC
TRBV11-2	TRBJ1-3	NA	NA	CASTLGSSGNTIYF	TGTGCCAGCACCCTTGGCAGCTCTGGAAACACCATATATTTT
TRBV5-1	TRBJ2-5	NA	TRBD2	CASSWGLAGEETQYF	TGCGCCAGCAGCTGGGGACTAGCGGGGGAAGAGACCCAGTACTTC
TRBV7-9	TRBJ2-4	few	NA	CASSLAWRDGKYF	TGTGCCAGCAGCTTAGCCTGGCGGGATGGCAAATACTTC
TRBV24-1	TRBJ2-1	many	TRBD2	CATSDLKGLTSGVFFEQFF	TGTGCCACCAGTGATTTAAAGGGACTAACTAGCGGGGTCTTCTTCGAGCAGTTCTTC
TRBV19	TRBJ1-1	many	NA	CASSIGQGGTEAFF	TGTGCCAGTAGTATCGGGCAGGGCGGCACTGAAGCTTTCTTT
TRBV7-9	TRBJ2-1	many	NA	CASLGGSYNEQFF	TGTGCCAGCCTCGGGGGTAGTTACAATGAGCAGTTCTTC
TRBV9	TRBJ1-3	NA	NA	CASSEGGEAGNTIYF	TGTGCCAGCAGCGAGGGGGGCGAGGCTGGAAACACCATATATTTT
TRBV6-5	TRBJ2-7	many	NA	CASSYRGVYSSYEQYF	TGTGCCAGCAGTTATCGCGGCGTGTACAGCTCCTACGAGCAGTACTTC
TRBV12-3/TRBV12-4	TRBJ1-3	many	NA	CASSLKGPGNTIYF	TGCGCCAGCAGCTTGAAGGGGCCTGGAAACACCATATATTTT
TRBV12-3/TRBV12-4	TRBJ2-5	few	TRBD1	CASSAGGLETQYF	TGTGCCAGCAGTGCAGGGGGTCTCGAGACCCAGTACTTC
TRBV5-1	TRBJ2-7	NA	TRBD1	CASSITGTGNYEQYF	TGCGCCAGCAGCATTACCGGGACAGGGAACTACGAGCAGTACTTC
TRBV5-4	TRBJ2-3	NA	TRBD1	CASSLRGGTGGRSDTQYF	TGTGCCAGCAGCTTGAGGGGGGGGACAGGGGGTCGCTCAGATACGCAGTATTTT
TRBV5-1	TRBJ2-3	many	NA	CASSPQGGRTDTQYF	TGCGCCAGCAGCCCTCAGGGGGGTCGCACAGATACGCAGTATTTT
TRBV6-1	TRBJ2-2	few	NA	CASSERTVNTGELFF	TGTGCCAGCAGTGAAAGGACGGTGAACACCGGGGAGCTGTTTTTT
TRBV6-1	TRBJ1-5	NA	TRBD1	CASSETGGSQPQHF	TGTGCCAGCAGTGAGACAGGGGGCTCCCAGCCCCAGCATTTT
TRBV19	TRBJ1-5	NA	NA	CASSSGRLNQPQHF	TGTGCCAGTAGTTCCGGACGGCTGAATCAGCCCCAGCATTTT
TRBV12-3/TRBV12-4	TRBJ1-1	many	NA	CASSLQDKNTEAFF	TGTGCCAGCAGTTTACAGGACAAGAACACTGAAGCTTTCTTT
TRBV9	TRBJ1-6	few	NA	CASSVRGDSSPLHF	TGTGCCAGCAGCGTCAGAGGGGATTCTTCACCCCTCCACTTT
TRBV5-6	TRBJ1-3	NA	NA	CASSLNLGNTIYF	TGTGCCAGCAGCTTGAATTTGGGAAACACCATATATTTT
TRBV6-6	TRBJ1-2	NA	NA	CASSYSGDGAFYGYTF	TGTGCCAGCAGTTACTCTGGGGACGGAGCATTCTATGGCTACACCTTC
TRBV6-2/TRBV6-3	TRBJ2-7	once	TRBD2	CASRASGMKSEQYF	TGTGCCAGCAGGGCTAGCGGAATGAAGAGCGAGCAGTACTTC
TRBV7-2	TRBJ2-7	many	NA	CASSLSPGGPYEQYF	TGTGCCAGCAGCTTATCCCCCGGGGGGCCCTACGAGCAGTACTTC
TRBV3-1	TRBJ1-5	few	NA	CASGRTDSNQPQHF	TGTGCCAGCGGTAGGACAGATAGCAATCAGCCCCAGCATTTT
TRBV14	TRBJ2-3	few	TRBD1	CASSQLTGGLMTDTQYF	TGTGCCAGCAGCCAGCTGACAGGGGGCCTCATGACAGATACGCAGTATTTT